This passage covers 18 T cell receptor beta chains from one sample sequenced in a study of T cells in Graves' hyperthyroidism and ophthalmopathy. Template material for amplifying TCR beta CDR3 regions consisted of RNA transcripts. Researchers ran a first-round RT-PCR on the TCR CDR3 using the HTBI primer set. From the multiplex PCR reads, TCRdb called clonotypes with MiXCR, one entry per CDR3 protein. The data contain about 530,000 distinct CDR3 sequences, 15% to 20% of them seen just once; the ten biggest clones take up approximately 16%. The sample was blood. These TCRs come from a woman younger than 30 with Graves' ophthalmopathy.

A remark on this clonotype: Since a much larger clone is just one base distant, this may be a read error. This chain links TRBV30 with TRBJ1-6; TRBD1 might be the D (6 bases). V was clipped by 4 bases and J by 10 bases, with 23 bases between them. CDR3 length: 16 residues. Per the germline V gene, CDR1 is GTSNPN and CDR2 is SVGIG (reference sequence). CDR3: CAWIGGGGRSQSPLHF. CDR3 DNA: TGTGCCTGGATCGGGGGGGGCGGACGATCGCAGTCACCCCTCCACTTT.

This clonotype was seen repeatedly, ten times or more. This rearrangement joins TRBV28 to TRBJ2-1; 7 nucleotides match TRBD1. The CDR3 totals 15 residues. Per the germline V gene, CDR1 is MDHEN and CDR2 is SYDVKM. V shed 6 bases and J 10 bases; nucleotides not matched to a gene: 15. CDR3 region: CASSLAPQGQREQFF. CDR3 coding DNA: TGTGCCAGCAGCCTGGCCCCCCAGGGACAGCGGGAGCAGTTCTTC.

The rearrangement joins TRBV5-1 to TRBJ1-5, with D unresolved. Trimming removed 4 bases from V and 2 bases from J, with 16 bases in between. Germline CDR1 is SGHRS and CDR2 is YFSETQ. The CDR3 runs 16 residues. CDR3 amino acids: CASSERGPGGNQPQHF. CDR3 nucleotide sequence: TGCGCCAGCAGCGAGCGCGGGCCAGGAGGCAATCAGCCCCAGCATTTT.

Of note for this clonotype: A much larger clone lies a single base off, so this may be a read error. The chain couples TRBV27 to TRBJ1-5, with D maybe TRBD1 (6 bases). This CDR3 has 15 residues. Trimming left V 0 bases short and J 3 bases short, with 9 bases between. Germline V CDR1 and CDR2: MNHEY, SMNVEV (reference sequence). CDR3 nucleotide sequence: TGTGCCAGCAGTTTATCGGGGGCCCACAATCAGCCCCAGCATTTT. Protein product: CASSLSGAHNQPQHF.

In this sample, this clonotype turned up many times. The rearrangement links TRBV2 to TRBJ2-7; tentatively, D is TRBD1 (6 bases). V lost 7 bases and J 5 bases, leaving 12 bases between the germline ends. This CDR3 spans 12 amino acids. Germline V gene lookup returns CDR1 SNHLY and CDR2 FYNNEI. DNA of the CDR3: TGTGCCAGCATGCGAGACAGGAACGAGCAGTACTTC. Translated: CASMRDRNEQYF.

In its sample, this clonotype was seen a few times. The CDR3 is CASSAGHGTNEQYF. For the CDR3, the DNA is TGCGCCAGCAGCGCCGGTCACGGGACTAACGAGCAGTACTTC. The chain is built from TRBV5-1 and TRBJ2-7; 7 bases align to TRBD2. The V and J ends lost 4 bases and 5 bases, in that order; junction bases with no gene match: 9. The CDR3 covers 14 residues. Germline loops: CDR1 SGHRS, CDR2 YFSETQ. The full variable domain, with the rest looked up from reference TRBV5-1 and TRBJ2-7, is KAGVTQTPRYLIKTRGQQVTLSCSPISGHRSVSWYQQTPGQGLQFLFEYFSETQRNKGNFPGRFSGRQFSNSRSEMNVSTLELGDSALYLCASSAGHGTNEQYFGPGTRLTVT.

This chain links TRBV28 with TRBJ2-3, with 11 nucleotides matching TRBD2. Germline V gene lookup returns CDR1 MDHEN and CDR2 SYDVKM. The trim removed 6 bases at V and 2 bases at J, leaving 7 bases unmatched. This CDR3 contains 16 residues. The DNA for the CDR3 is TGTGCCAGCAGACCCTATAGCGGGAGGGCCACAGATACGCAGTATTTT. Translating it yields CASRPYSGRATDTQYF.

J is TRBJ1-5 and V is TRBV15; D is uncertain. Germline V gene data show CDR1 as LNHNV and CDR2 as YYDKDF (reference sequence). Trimming shortened V by 0 bases and J by 7 bases, and 10 bases separated the two germline ends. The CDR3 runs to 14 residues. CDR3 region: CATSRDLGGQPQHF. CDR3 DNA sequence: TGTGCCACCAGCAGAGATTTAGGCGGCCAGCCCCAGCATTTT.

This chain links TRBV28 with TRBJ1-4; D is undetermined. The CDR3 loop spans 13 amino acids. The germline CDR1 and CDR2 sequences are MDHEN and SYDVKM. V lost 2 bases and J 5 bases, leaving 6 bases between the germline ends. Here the CDR3 DNA reads TGTGCCAGCAGTTTACCCGGGAATGAAAAACTGTTTTTT. This encodes CASSLPGNEKLFF.

At least ten counts were recorded for this clonotype. The chain recombines TRBV18 with TRBJ1-5, with D possibly being TRBD1 (6 bases). V was trimmed by 4 bases and J by 0 bases, leaving 16 bases between them. CDR1 is KGHSH and CDR2 is LQKENI in the germline V gene. The CDR3 has 17 residues. CDR3 residues: CASSLRDTLYSNQPQHF. In DNA, the CDR3 is TGTGCCAGCTCACTAAGGGACACCCTGTATAGCAATCAGCCCCAGCATTTT. The full variable domain, completed using reference TRBV18 and TRBJ1-5, is NAGVMQNPRHLVRRRGQEARLRCSPMKGHSHVYWYRQLPEEGLKFMVYLQKENIIDESGMPKERFSAEFPKEGPSILRIQQVVRGDSAAYFCASSLRDTLYSNQPQHFGDGTRLSIL.

The chain is built from TRBV6-1 and TRBJ2-3; D tentatively fits TRBD1 or TRBD2 (5 bases each). The CDR3 has 15 amino acids. Trimming cost V 5 bases and J 5 bases, with 17 bases left between them. Germline values: CDR1 MNHNS, CDR2 SASEGT. CDR3 sequence: CASSTVGTSGDTQYF. The CDR3 DNA is TGTGCCAGCAGTACAGTCGGGACCAGCGGAGATACGCAGTATTTT.

In its sample, this clonotype was seen a few times. The chain recombines TRBV19 with TRBJ1-1; D perhaps matches TRBD1 (6 bases). Germline assignment: CDR1 LNHDA and CDR2 SQIVND (reference sequence). This CDR3 comprises 14 residues. The V and J ends lost 7 bases and 3 bases respectively, with 15 bases between them. The CDR3 sequence is CASKNRAPYTEAFF. DNA for the CDR3: TGTGCCAGTAAAAACAGGGCACCGTACACTGAAGCTTTCTTT.

This chain uses TRBV2 with TRBJ2-4; 9 nucleotides match TRBD1. Germline-derived CDR1 and CDR2 are SNHLY and FYNNEI. Trimming at V came to 3 bases and at J to 8 bases, leaving 5 bases not matched to a gene. The CDR3 runs 14 residues. The CDR3 bases are TGTGCCAGCAGTGAGGGGACAGGGAGAGACATTCAGTACTTC. It yields the protein CASSEGTGRDIQYF.

In this sample, this clonotype turned up many times. The V call is TRBV5-4, the J call TRBJ1-1, with 10 bases fitting TRBD1. This CDR3 is 17 amino acids long. Germline assignment: CDR1 SGHNT and CDR2 YYREEE (reference sequence). V trimming: 4 bases; J trimming: 7 bases; junction bases outside the gene matches: 16. DNA for the CDR3: TGTGCCAGCAGCCCCTCTTCACCGGGACAGGGGCGACGTGAAGCTTTCTTT. Its protein product is CASSPSSPGQGRREAFF.

This clonotype was observed at least ten times. This chain connects TRBV20-1 to TRBJ2-5; 7 bases fit TRBD1. Germline CDR1 is DFQATT and CDR2 is SNEGSKA (reference sequence). The CDR3 covers 13 residues. V shed 2 bases and J 4 bases; nucleotides not matched to a gene: 4. For the CDR3, the DNA is TGCAGTGCTAGACGCAGGGGGAGAGAGACCCAGTACTTC. This translates into CSARRRGRETQYF.

This clonotype was seen repeatedly, ten times or more. This chain links TRBV6-5 with TRBJ2-5; D possibly matches TRBD1 or TRBD2 (6 bases each). Per germline, CDR1 MNHEY and CDR2 SVGAGI. V was shortened by 5 bases and J by 1 base, with 20 bases between the two germline ends. The CDR3 length is 17 residues. The chain's CDR3 is CASSPQQGGRSQETQYF. The CDR3, as DNA: TGTGCCAGCAGTCCTCAACAGGGAGGAAGGAGCCAAGAGACCCAGTACTTC.

This clonotype showed up many times. The chain is built from TRBV30 and TRBJ2-1, with 14 bases matching TRBD2. J lost 7 bases, V lost 1 base, and 6 bases had no gene match. The germline CDR1 and CDR2 sequences are GTSNPN and SVGIG (reference sequence). The CDR3 runs 16 residues. The CDR3 DNA follows: TGTGCCTGGAGTGCCATGACTAGCGGGAGGGAGAATGAGCAGTTCTTC. Its translation: CAWSAMTSGRENEQFF.

The V and J genes are TRBV20-1 and TRBJ2-7; TRBD2 matches at 10 bases. From germline, CDR1 is DFQATT and CDR2 SNEGSKA (reference sequence). V lost 1 base, J lost 1 base, and 4 bases stayed unmatched. CDR3 length: 15 residues. The chain's CDR3 is CSARVPSGGSYEQYF. The DNA of the CDR3 is TGCAGTGCTAGAGTCCCTAGCGGGGGATCCTACGAGCAGTACTTC.